This TCR beta chain was recovered during a study of T cell responses to AZD1222 COVID-19 vaccine. Timing groups of about 4 and about 12 weeks for second doses were pooled. CDR1 LNHNV and CDR2 YYDKDF come from the germline V gene (reference sequence). The V end lost 5 bases, the J end lost 0 bases, and 23 bases lay between the germline ends. The CDR3 sequence is 19 residues long. Study findings and constraints: Only six individuals given AZD1222 were seropositive at baseline. A mostly white British donor set with more females was recruited, and clonal diversity was possibly underestimated. In all cases, repertoires were sampled only after the peak T cell response.

The data were produced by immunoSEQ multiplex PCR, yet TCRdb's version contains in-frame clones alone and is incomplete. There are 130,000 to 150,000 clones in the sample; about 90% occur only once, and roughly 3.8% lies in the top ten. For this clone: Its antigen is undetermined.

The chain carries TRBV15 and TRBJ2-4, with D perhaps TRBD1 (5 bases). The sample was peripheral blood, taken 28 days after the second AZD1222 dose. The TCR originated in an adult who received the AZD1222 COVID-19 vaccine. The CDR3 coding sequence is TGTGCCACCAGCTATAAGAGGCCTGAAGGGGCGCTAGCCAAAAACATTCAGTACTTC. Translated: CATSYKRPEGALAKNIQYF.